The 5 T cell receptor beta chains presented below share a single source sample, sequenced in a study of cytomegalovirus exposure and HLA in healthy donors. The PCR made use of 60 Vbeta and 13 Jbeta primers. The table came from immunoSEQ multiplex PCR; TCRdb's copy has only in-frame clones and leaves some out. The table has roughly 100,000 clones, under 85% seen once. Sample: PBMCs. The receptors originated from a woman aged 35 to 49 in good health and CMV-seropositive.

The gene calls are TRBV6-6 and TRBJ2-1; 7 positions agree with TRBD1. In germline, CDR1 is MNHNY, CDR2 SVGAGI (reference sequence). Trimming cost V 7 bases and J 0 bases; bases outside gene matches: 6. The CDR3 has 15 amino acids. CDR3 residues: CASTSDRYSYNEQFF. Here the CDR3 DNA reads TGTGCCAGCACCTCGGACAGGTACTCCTACAATGAGCAGTTCTTC.

V usage is TRBV7-2 and J usage is TRBJ2-2; TRBD1 matches at 9 bases. The V gene's germline CDR1 is SGHTA and CDR2 FQGNSA. With V trimmed by 5 bases and J by 5 bases, 15 bases remained unmatched. This CDR3 is 18 amino acids long. CDR3 in DNA: TGTGCCAGCAGCCGCCCCGGGGACAGGGAAGTTAGAACCGGGGAGCTGTTTTTT. Its translation is CASSRPGDREVRTGELFF. Drawing the rest from reference TRBV7-2 and TRBJ2-2, the complete variable domain is GAGVSQSPSNKVTEKGKDVELRCDPISGHTALYWYRQSLGQGLEFLIYFQGNSAPDKSGLPSDRFSAERTGGSVSTLTIQRTQQEDSAVYLCASSRPGDREVRTGELFFGEGSRLTVL.

V and J are TRBV5-6 and TRBJ2-7; TRBD2 is a possible D gene (5 bases). CDR3 size: 12 residues. Trimming removed 4 bases at V and 6 bases at J, with 11 bases between. Germline-derived CDR1 and CDR2 are SGHDT and YYEEEE. This CDR3 is CASSTLGREQYF. The CDR3 DNA is TGTGCCAGCAGCACACTAGGTCGCGAGCAGTACTTC.

The count of this clone is one. The V call is TRBV7-9, the J call TRBJ2-1; TRBD2 aligns across 8 bases. The CDR3 is 13 amino acids. The germline gives CDR1 SEHNR, CDR2 FQNEAQ (reference sequence). The ends lost 1 base at V and 15 bases at J; junction bases unmatched: 8. The DNA for the CDR3 is TGTGCCAGCAGCTTAGTCGTCAGCGGGAGTCTGTTCTTC. It is translated as CASSLVVSGSLFF.

The V call is TRBV5-1, the J call TRBJ2-5, with 11 bases aligning to TRBD2. The CDR3 covers 19 residues. The germline CDR1 and CDR2 sequences are SGHRS and YFSETQ. V lost 2 bases and J lost 0; bases outside the gene matches: 12. The CDR3 reads CASSFGVRLAGPYQETQYF. The DNA for the CDR3 is TGCGCCAGCAGCTTTGGTGTACGACTAGCGGGACCGTACCAAGAGACCCAGTACTTC. The full variable domain, completed using reference TRBV5-1 and TRBJ2-5, is KAGVTQTPRYLIKTRGQQVTLSCSPISGHRSVSWYQQTPGQGLQFLFEYFSETQRNKGNFPGRFSGRQFSNSRSEMNVSTLELGDSALYLCASSFGVRLAGPYQETQYFGPGTRLLVL.